The rows below give T cell receptor beta chains drawn from one sample of a study of blood T cell repertoires in COVID-19. TCRdb's table, derived via immunoSEQ multiplex PCR, lists solely in-frame clones and lacks some. The repertoire holds 160,000 or so clones, with 80% to 90% as singletons. The sequenced material came from peripheral blood. The receptors here all came from a man in his forties with acute or convalescent COVID-19. CDR3s include the opening cysteine and the closing phenylalanine or tryptophan. The D gene is left open where the match is weak. Clone sizes are given selectively: once, few, many, or a class where the clone is expanded.

cdr3_nt cdr3_aa cdr3_length d_call j_call v_call clone_size
TGTGCCAGCAGCCATCGGACAGAGAGAACTAACTATGGCTACACCTTC CASSHRTERTNYGYTF 16 NA TRBJ1-2 TRBV5-6 NA
TGTGCCAGCAGCTTTTCCGACAGGGGATTCACTGAAGCTTTCTTT CASSFSDRGFTEAFF 15 TRBD1 TRBJ1-1 TRBV5-5 NA
TGTGCCAGCAGCGAAGGGACAGGGGGCATCAATGAGCAGTTCTTC CASSEGTGGINEQFF 15 TRBD1 TRBJ2-1 TRBV11-3 NA
TGTGCCACCAGCAGAGACGCCGACTGGACAGAACCCCAGCATTTT CATSRDADWTEPQHF 15 NA TRBJ1-5 TRBV15 NA
TGTGCCAGCACCGGGACAACCAATGAGCAGTTCTTC CASTGTTNEQFF 12 NA TRBJ2-1 TRBV6-5 NA
TGCGCCAGCAGCTTTCGGGGGTTTAATGAAAAACTGTTTTTT CASSFRGFNEKLFF 14 NA TRBJ1-4 TRBV5-1 NA
TGTGCCAGCAGCCGGACAGGGGGCGCCTACGAGCAGTACTTC CASSRTGGAYEQYF 14 TRBD1 TRBJ2-7 TRBV11-3 NA
TGTGCCAGCACTCCCTACAGGGACACTGAAGCTTTCTTT CASTPYRDTEAFF 13 NA TRBJ1-1 TRBV6-6 NA
TGTGCCAGCGCGGGCAGCAGTAATGAAAAACTGTTTTTT CASAGSSNEKLFF 13 NA TRBJ1-4 TRBV12-3/TRBV12-4 NA
TGTGCCAGCAGCTTAAGGACTAGCGGGGCCTACAATGAGCAGTTCTTC CASSLRTSGAYNEQFF 16 TRBD2 TRBJ2-1 TRBV7-6 few
TGCGCCAGCAGCTTGGTACAGGAAGATACGCAGTATTTT CASSLVQEDTQYF 13 NA TRBJ2-3 TRBV5-1 NA
TGTGCCAGCAGTTCCCTATTCAACACTGAAGCTTTCTTT CASSSLFNTEAFF 13 NA TRBJ1-1 TRBV27 NA
TGCGCCAGCAGCTTGGGAGAATCCGGGACAGCAAATAACGGTTTCTTT CASSLGESGTANNGFF 16 TRBD1 TRBJ1-1 TRBV5-1 NA
TGTGCCAGCAGCCCTTGGACGGGGGGGTGGGCCAACGTCCTGACTTTC CASSPWTGGWANVLTF 16 TRBD2 TRBJ2-6 TRBV9 NA
TGTGCCAGCAGTCGAGCAAGAGGGACTGAAGCTTTCTTT CASSRARGTEAFF 13 NA TRBJ1-1 TRBV6-6 NA
TGTGCCAGCAGCGTAGAAGGGACAGGGAATGAAAAACTGTTTTTT CASSVEGTGNEKLFF 15 TRBD1 TRBJ1-4 TRBV9 few
TGTGCCAGCAGTCTAGGGACAGCCGGGGAGCTGTTTTTT CASSLGTAGELFF 13 TRBD1 TRBJ2-2 TRBV27 NA
TGTGCCAGCACGACTAGCGGGGGGTTTAGGGAGCAGTTCTTC CASTTSGGFREQFF 14 TRBD2 TRBJ2-1 TRBV6-5 NA
TGCGCCAGCAGCTTCGATGGGACAGCCACCGGGGAGCTGTTTTTT CASSFDGTATGELFF 15 TRBD1 TRBJ2-2 TRBV5-1 NA
TGTGCCAGCAGCCAATTCGCAGAGCCCCAGCATTTT CASSQFAEPQHF 12 NA TRBJ1-5 TRBV6-6 few
TGTGCCAGCAGCCAATTCAAGGGGACAGATACGCAGTATTTT CASSQFKGTDTQYF 14 NA TRBJ2-3 TRBV3-1/TRBV3-2 NA
TGTGCCACCAGCAGCCGACATTTGAACACTGAAGCTTTCTTT CATSSRHLNTEAFF 14 NA TRBJ1-1 TRBV15 NA
TGTGCCAGCAGCAAAGCCGGGACTAGCGGGGGACGGGGTCAGGAGCAGTACTTC CASSKAGTSGGRGQEQYF 18 TRBD2 TRBJ2-7 TRBV11-2 NA
TGTGCCAGCAGCGCCTACTACGAGCAGTACTTC CASSAYYEQYF 11 NA TRBJ2-7 TRBV7-2 NA
TGTGCCAGCAGCGCGACAGGGAACTATGGCTACACCTTC CASSATGNYGYTF 13 TRBD1 TRBJ1-2 TRBV6-5 NA
TGTGCCAGCAGCTTTTCCGGCACTGAAGCTTTCTTT CASSFSGTEAFF 12 NA TRBJ1-1 TRBV11-1 NA
TGTGCCAGCAGTGAAGGTCCGCGCCGTGGCGGGTCCTACGAGCAGTACTTC CASSEGPRRGGSYEQYF 17 NA TRBJ2-7 TRBV2 few
TGTGCCAGCAGTGACGGGGGGGACCAAGAGACCCAGTACTTC CASSDGGDQETQYF 14 TRBD2 TRBJ2-5 TRBV6-4 few
TGTGCCACCAGTGCGGGACAGGGGACAAATGAAAAACTGTTTTTT CATSAGQGTNEKLFF 15 TRBD1 TRBJ1-4 TRBV24-1 NA
TGTGCCAGTAGTATAATTGGGTCGGCAGCTAGTCCCGGGGAGCTGTTTTTT CASSIIGSAASPGELFF 17 NA TRBJ2-2 TRBV19 NA
TGTGCCTACACAGGGGGTTGGGAGACCCAGTACTTC CAYTGGWETQYF 12 TRBD1 TRBJ2-5 TRBV30 NA
TGTGCCAGCAGCTTACTCTCCCTGGTTGTGGGGGGGACGAACACCGGGGAGCTGTTTTTT CASSLLSLVVGGTNTGELFF 20 TRBD2 TRBJ2-2 TRBV13 once
TGTGCCAGCAGCGCTGTCGGACAAACGAACACTGAAGCTTTCTTT CASSAVGQTNTEAFF 15 NA TRBJ1-1 TRBV9 NA
TGTGCCAGCAGCTCAGGGTACGGTACATACGAGCAGTACTTC CASSSGYGTYEQYF 14 NA TRBJ2-7 TRBV7-9 NA
TGTGCCAGCAACTCGGACGGAAGGGGCTCCTACGAGCAGTACTTC CASNSDGRGSYEQYF 15 NA TRBJ2-7 TRBV28 once
TGTGCCAGCAGTGACCTACTTGGGGGGGGCTACACCTTC CASSDLLGGGYTF 13 NA TRBJ1-2 TRBV6-1 NA
TGTGCCAGCTCACCATCGCAGGGCGAGACCCAGTACTTC CASSPSQGETQYF 13 NA TRBJ2-5 TRBV18 once
TGTGCCAGCAGATTGGAATCGGCCGCCGGCGGGCAGTTCTTC CASRLESAAGGQFF 14 NA TRBJ2-1 TRBV6-1 NA
TGCAGTGCTAGTTCTCGGGACAGCCTATTTGACACTGAAGCTTTCTTT CSASSRDSLFDTEAFF 16 TRBD1 TRBJ1-1 TRBV20-1 NA
TGTGCCAGCAGCTTAGGGCAGCGCACTGAAGCTTTCTTT CASSLGQRTEAFF 13 NA TRBJ1-1 TRBV7-9 NA
TGCGCCAGCAGCCAAGATGGTGGGACAGGGGCCTACAATGAGCAGTTCTTC CASSQDGGTGAYNEQFF 17 TRBD1 TRBJ2-1 TRBV4-1 once
TGCGCCAGCAGCCGACTAGCGGGGAGCGGAGCGCAGTATTTT CASSRLAGSGAQYF 14 TRBD2 TRBJ2-3 TRBV5-1 NA
TGTGCCAGCAGCCAAGCCCAGATGGCGGGTACGCAGTATTTT CASSQAQMAGTQYF 14 NA TRBJ2-3 TRBV4-2 NA
TGTGCCAGCAGCCGCGGTGGTGCGGGCAATGAGCAGTTCTTC CASSRGGAGNEQFF 14 NA TRBJ2-1 TRBV7-2 NA
TGCAGTGCTAGTATCCCTCGGGGGGGCCCCCAGGAGACCCAGTACTTC CSASIPRGGPQETQYF 16 TRBD2 TRBJ2-5 TRBV20-1 NA
TGTGCCAGCAGCTCCATTGGGCGGGGGAACACTGAAGCTTTCTTT CASSSIGRGNTEAFF 15 NA TRBJ1-1 TRBV7-3 NA
TGTGCCAGCAGTTTTGGGGACAGGGTCAATCAGCCCCAGCATTTT CASSFGDRVNQPQHF 15 TRBD1 TRBJ1-5 TRBV28 NA
TGTGCCAGCAGTAGAACAGCCAACTCTGGAAACACCATATATTTT CASSRTANSGNTIYF 15 NA TRBJ1-3 TRBV6-5 NA
TGCGCCAGCAGCGCCCCGACTGGATCCTACAATGAGCAGTTCTTC CASSAPTGSYNEQFF 15 NA TRBJ2-1 TRBV5-1 once
TGTGCCATCAGTGACGGGCCGGCGGGAGGCTACACCTTC CAISDGPAGGYTF 13 NA TRBJ1-2 TRBV10-3 NA